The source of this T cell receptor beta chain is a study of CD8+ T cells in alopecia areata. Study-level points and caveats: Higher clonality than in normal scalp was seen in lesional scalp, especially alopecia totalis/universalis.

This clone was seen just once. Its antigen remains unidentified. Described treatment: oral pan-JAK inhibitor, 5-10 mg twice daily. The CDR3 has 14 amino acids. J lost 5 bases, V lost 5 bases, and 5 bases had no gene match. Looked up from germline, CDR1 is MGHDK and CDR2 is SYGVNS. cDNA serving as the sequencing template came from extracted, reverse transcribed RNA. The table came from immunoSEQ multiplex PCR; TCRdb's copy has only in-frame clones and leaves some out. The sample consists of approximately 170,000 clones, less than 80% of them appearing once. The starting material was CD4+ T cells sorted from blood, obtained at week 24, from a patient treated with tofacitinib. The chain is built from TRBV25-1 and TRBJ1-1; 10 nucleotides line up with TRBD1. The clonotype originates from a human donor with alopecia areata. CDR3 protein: CASSKRTGGTEAFF. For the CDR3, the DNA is TGTGCCAGCAGTAAACGGACAGGGGGTACTGAAGCTTTCTTT.